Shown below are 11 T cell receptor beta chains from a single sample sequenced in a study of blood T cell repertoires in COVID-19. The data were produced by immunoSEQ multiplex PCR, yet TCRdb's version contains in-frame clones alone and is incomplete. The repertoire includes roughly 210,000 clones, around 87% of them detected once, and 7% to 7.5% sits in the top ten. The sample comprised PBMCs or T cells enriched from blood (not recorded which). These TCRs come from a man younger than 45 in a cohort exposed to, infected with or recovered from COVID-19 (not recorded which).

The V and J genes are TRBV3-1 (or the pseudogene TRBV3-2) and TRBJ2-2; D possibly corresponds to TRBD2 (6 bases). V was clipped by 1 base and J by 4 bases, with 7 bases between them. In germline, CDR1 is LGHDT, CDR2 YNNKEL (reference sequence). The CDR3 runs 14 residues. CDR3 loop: CASSQGTTTGELFF. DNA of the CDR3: TGTGCCAGCAGCCAAGGGACTACCACCGGGGAGCTGTTTTTT.

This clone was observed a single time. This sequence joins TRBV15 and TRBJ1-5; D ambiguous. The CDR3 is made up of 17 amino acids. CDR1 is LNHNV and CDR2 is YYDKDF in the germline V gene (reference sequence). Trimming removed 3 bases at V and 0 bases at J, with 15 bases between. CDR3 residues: CATSRLRGPNSNQPQHF. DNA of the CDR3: TGTGCCACCAGCAGGCTACGGGGTCCGAATAGCAATCAGCCCCAGCATTTT.

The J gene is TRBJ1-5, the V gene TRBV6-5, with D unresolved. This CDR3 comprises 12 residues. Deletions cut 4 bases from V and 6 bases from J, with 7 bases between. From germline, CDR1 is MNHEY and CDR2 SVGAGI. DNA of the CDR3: TGTGCCAGCAGTTTATCGGGTCAGCCCCAGCATTTT. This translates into CASSLSGQPQHF.

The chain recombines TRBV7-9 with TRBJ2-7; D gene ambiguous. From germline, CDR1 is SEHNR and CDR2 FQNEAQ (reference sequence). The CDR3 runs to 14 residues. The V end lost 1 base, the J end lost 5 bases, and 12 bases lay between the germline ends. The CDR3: CASSLVPGSDEQYF. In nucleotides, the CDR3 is TGTGCCAGCAGCTTAGTTCCAGGTTCGGACGAGCAGTACTTC.

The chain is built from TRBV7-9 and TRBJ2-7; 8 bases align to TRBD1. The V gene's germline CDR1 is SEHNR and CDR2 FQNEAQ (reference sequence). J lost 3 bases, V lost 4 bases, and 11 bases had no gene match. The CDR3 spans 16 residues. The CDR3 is CASSSTQDRGGYEQYF. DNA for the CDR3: TGTGCCAGCAGCTCAACCCAAGACAGGGGTGGCTACGAGCAGTACTTC.

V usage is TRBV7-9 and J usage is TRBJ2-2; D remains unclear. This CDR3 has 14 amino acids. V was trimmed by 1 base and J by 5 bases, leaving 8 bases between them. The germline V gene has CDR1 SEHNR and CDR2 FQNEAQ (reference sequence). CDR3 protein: CASSLVVSTGELFF. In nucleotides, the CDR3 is TGTGCCAGCAGCTTAGTAGTTTCTACCGGGGAGCTGTTTTTT.

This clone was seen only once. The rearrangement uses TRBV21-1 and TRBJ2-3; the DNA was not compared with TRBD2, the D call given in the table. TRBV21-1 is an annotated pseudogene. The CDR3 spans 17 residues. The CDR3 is CASSKERGTYHTDTQYF. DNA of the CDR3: TGTGCCAGCAGCAAAGAACGGGGGACGTACCACACAGATACGCAGTATTTT.

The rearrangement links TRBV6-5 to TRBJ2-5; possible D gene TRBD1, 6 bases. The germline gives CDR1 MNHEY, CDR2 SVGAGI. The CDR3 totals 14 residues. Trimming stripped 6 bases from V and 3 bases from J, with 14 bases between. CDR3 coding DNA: TGTGCCAGCAGCCTGTCGACAGGCAAAGAGACCCAGTACTTC. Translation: CASSLSTGKETQYF.

The CDR3 region is CASSSKFTAGQLSNQPQHF. Here the CDR3 DNA reads TGTGCCAGCAGCTCCAAATTCACCGCCGGACAGCTAAGCAATCAGCCCCAGCATTTT. The chain carries TRBV7-8 and TRBJ1-5; weak D call: TRBD1 (6 bases). Germline V gives CDR1 SGHVS, CDR2 FQNEAQ. V shed 4 bases and J shed 1 base, with 23 bases lying between them. This CDR3 contains 19 residues.

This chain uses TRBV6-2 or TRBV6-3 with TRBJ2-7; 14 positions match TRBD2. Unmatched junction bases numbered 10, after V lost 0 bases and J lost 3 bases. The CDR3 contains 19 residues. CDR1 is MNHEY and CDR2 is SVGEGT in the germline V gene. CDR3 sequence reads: CASSYSNLGLAGASYEQYF. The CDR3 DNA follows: TGTGCCAGCAGTTACTCGAATTTGGGACTAGCGGGGGCAAGCTACGAGCAGTACTTC.

CDR3 loop: CASSQDSGDGFSSYNSPLHF. CDR3 in DNA: TGCGCCAGCAGCCAAGATTCGGGTGACGGATTTAGCTCCTATAATTCACCCCTCCACTTT. The J gene is TRBJ1-6, the V gene TRBV4-1; the D is unclear. CDR3 length: 20 amino acids. V lost 0 bases to trimming and J lost 0 bases, with 18 bases between them. Looked up from germline, CDR1 is MGHRA and CDR2 is YSYEKL.